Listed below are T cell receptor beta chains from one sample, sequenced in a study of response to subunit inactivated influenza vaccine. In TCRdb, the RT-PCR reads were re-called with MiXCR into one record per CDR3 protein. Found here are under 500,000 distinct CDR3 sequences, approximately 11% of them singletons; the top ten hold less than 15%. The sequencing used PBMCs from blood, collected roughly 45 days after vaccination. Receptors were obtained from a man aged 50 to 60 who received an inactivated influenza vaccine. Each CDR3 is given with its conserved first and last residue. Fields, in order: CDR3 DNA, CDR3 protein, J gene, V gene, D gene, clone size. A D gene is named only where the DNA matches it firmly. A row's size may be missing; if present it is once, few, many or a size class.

DNA: TGTGCCAGCAGCTTAAGGGACAGGGGGCCCGAAGCTTTCTTT
CDR3: CASSLRDRGPEAFF
J: TRBJ1-1
V: TRBV7-9
D: TRBD1
size: NA

DNA: TGCGCCAGCAGACCACTAGCGGTCACAGATACGCAGTATTTT
CDR3: CASRPLAVTDTQYF
J: TRBJ2-3
V: TRBV5-1
D: TRBD2
size: many

DNA: TGCAGTGCTAGAAGTTACAGGGGGCAGTCCTACAATGAGCAGTTCTTC
CDR3: CSARSYRGQSYNEQFF
J: TRBJ2-1
V: TRBV20-1
D: TRBD1
size: many

DNA: TGTGCCGGACGAAGTGCAGGGGGTTCCGAGCAGTACTTC
CDR3: CAGRSAGGSEQYF
J: TRBJ2-7
V: TRBV2
D: TRBD1
size: NA

DNA: TGTGCCAGCAGCTTGGGGACTATCAACTACGAGCAGTACTTC
CDR3: CASSLGTINYEQYF
J: TRBJ2-7
V: TRBV7-8
D: TRBD2
size: many

DNA: TGTGCCAGCAGCCACCTAGCGGGGGTGGGAGAGACCCAGTACTTC
CDR3: CASSHLAGVGETQYF
J: TRBJ2-5
V: TRBV3-1
D: TRBD2
size: NA

DNA: TGTGCCACCAGCAGGCCTAGCGGGGATCTGGACGAGCAGTACTTC
CDR3: CATSRPSGDLDEQYF
J: TRBJ2-7
V: TRBV15
D: TRBD2
size: few

DNA: TGCAGCGTTGAGGGCAGATCAGCGGCTTTCTTT
CDR3: CSVEGRSAAFF
J: TRBJ1-1
V: TRBV29-1
D: NA
size: few

DNA: TGTGCCAGCAGCTTAGCGGGGGCACTGAACACTGAAGCTTTCTTT
CDR3: CASSLAGALNTEAFF
J: TRBJ1-1
V: TRBV7-9
D: NA
size: few

DNA: TGTGCCAGCAGTCCCGCAGGCACCAACACCGGGGAGCTGTTTTTT
CDR3: CASSPAGTNTGELFF
J: TRBJ2-2
V: TRBV2
D: NA
size: many

DNA: TGCGCCAGCAGCTCCGACACTAACTCCTACGAGCAGTACTTC
CDR3: CASSSDTNSYEQYF
J: TRBJ2-7
V: TRBV5-1
D: NA
size: few

DNA: TGTGCCAGCACCTCCTGGGACAGGGGTAGCTATGGCTACACCTTC
CDR3: CASTSWDRGSYGYTF
J: TRBJ1-2
V: TRBV7-2
D: TRBD1
size: NA

DNA: TGCAGTGCTAGGAGAGGGGCGGGAGGCATCTACGAGCAGTACTTC
CDR3: CSARRGAGGIYEQYF
J: TRBJ2-7
V: TRBV20-1
D: TRBD2
size: many

DNA: TGTGCCAGCAGTTCCGGAAGGGCTGAAGGCTACACCTTC
CDR3: CASSSGRAEGYTF
J: TRBJ1-2
V: TRBV28
D: NA
size: NA

DNA: TGCAGTGCTAGACGGCGGTCTACCGGGGAGCTGTTTTTT
CDR3: CSARRRSTGELFF
J: TRBJ2-2
V: TRBV20-1
D: NA
size: many

DNA: TGCGCCAGCAGCTTGGGGGGGCCCAGTCAGCCCCAGCATTTT
CDR3: CASSLGGPSQPQHF
J: TRBJ1-5
V: TRBV5-1
D: NA
size: many

DNA: TGTGCCAGCAGTTTCACAGGGGCGGGAAACACCATATATTTT
CDR3: CASSFTGAGNTIYF
J: TRBJ1-3
V: TRBV12-3/TRBV12-4
D: TRBD1
size: many

DNA: TGTGCCACCAGTGGACGTAAGGGAAAGTCCTACAATGAGCAGTTCTTC
CDR3: CATSGRKGKSYNEQFF
J: TRBJ2-1
V: TRBV24-1
D: NA
size: NA

DNA: TGTGCCAGCAGCTTGGGGGCGGATCACTATGGCTACACCTTC
CDR3: CASSLGADHYGYTF
J: TRBJ1-2
V: TRBV5-6
D: NA
size: NA

DNA: TGTGCCAGCAGTTTAAGACAGTCCTATGGCTACACCTTC
CDR3: CASSLRQSYGYTF
J: TRBJ1-2
V: TRBV12-3/TRBV12-4
D: NA
size: few

DNA: TGTGCCACTACCCCGCTCCCGGGACAAAACACTGAAGCTTTCTTT
CDR3: CATTPLPGQNTEAFF
J: TRBJ1-1
V: TRBV19
D: NA
size: few

DNA: TGTGCCAGCAGTCCCCGGGACTTCAGGGTGCAGTACTTC
CDR3: CASSPRDFRVQYF
J: TRBJ2-7
V: TRBV6-2/TRBV6-3
D: NA
size: NA

DNA: TGCAGTGCAGGAAGCGGGAGGACACAAGAGACCCAGTACTTC
CDR3: CSAGSGRTQETQYF
J: TRBJ2-5
V: TRBV20-1
D: TRBD2
size: NA

DNA: TGCAGTGCTTCCGATACTAGCGGGAGGGCCTACAATGAGCAGTTCTTC
CDR3: CSASDTSGRAYNEQFF
J: TRBJ2-1
V: TRBV20-1
D: TRBD2
size: many

DNA: TGTGCCAGTACCCAGGGAGGGGCCAGCAATGAGCAGTTCTTC
CDR3: CASTQGGASNEQFF
J: TRBJ2-1
V: TRBV19
D: TRBD2
size: few

DNA: TGTGCCAGCAGCTTCCGTTCCGGGGTCGACGGGGAGCTGTTTTTT
CDR3: CASSFRSGVDGELFF
J: TRBJ2-2
V: TRBV5-6
D: NA
size: many

DNA: TGTGCCAGCAGTGACTGGACAGAACATCAAGAGACCCAGTACTTC
CDR3: CASSDWTEHQETQYF
J: TRBJ2-5
V: TRBV25-1
D: NA
size: many

DNA: TGCAGTGCTCCTTCAGGGGTAACCGGGGAGCTGTTTTTT
CDR3: CSAPSGVTGELFF
J: TRBJ2-2
V: TRBV20-1
D: NA
size: once

DNA: TGTGCCAGCAGTTACTCGAGGACTAGCGGGGCAGAGGAGCAGTTCTTC
CDR3: CASSYSRTSGAEEQFF
J: TRBJ2-1
V: TRBV6-2/TRBV6-3
D: TRBD2
size: few